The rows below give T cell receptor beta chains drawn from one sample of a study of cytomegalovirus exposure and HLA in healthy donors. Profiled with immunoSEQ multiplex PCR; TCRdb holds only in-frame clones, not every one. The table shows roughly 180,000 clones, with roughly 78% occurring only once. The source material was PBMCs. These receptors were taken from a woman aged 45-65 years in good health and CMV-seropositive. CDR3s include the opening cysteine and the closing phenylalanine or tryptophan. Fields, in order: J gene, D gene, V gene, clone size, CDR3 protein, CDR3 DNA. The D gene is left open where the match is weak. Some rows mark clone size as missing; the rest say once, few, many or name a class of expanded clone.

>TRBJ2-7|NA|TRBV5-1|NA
CASSPEGQRSYEQYF
TGCGCCAGCAGCCCGGAGGGACAGCGCTCCTACGAGCAGTACTTC
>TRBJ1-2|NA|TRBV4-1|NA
CASRRPGSSYGYTF
TGCGCCAGCAGACGGCCAGGGTCCTCCTATGGCTACACCTTC
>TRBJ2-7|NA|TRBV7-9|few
CASSSAYEQYF
TGTGCCAGCAGCTCTGCGTACGAGCAGTACTTC
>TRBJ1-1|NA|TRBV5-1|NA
CASSLAVNTEAFF
TGCGCCAGCAGCTTGGCCGTGAACACTGAAGCTTTCTTT
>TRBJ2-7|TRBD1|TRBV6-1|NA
CASNRDRAYEQYF
TGTGCCAGCAACCGGGACAGGGCGTACGAGCAGTACTTC
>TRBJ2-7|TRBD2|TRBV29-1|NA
CSVRIAGGTYEQYF
TGCAGCGTTAGAATAGCGGGGGGCACCTACGAGCAGTACTTC
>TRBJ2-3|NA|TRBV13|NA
CASGKMDSQFFTADTQYF
TGTGCCAGCGGAAAGATGGACAGTCAGTTTTTCACAGCAGATACGCAGTATTTT
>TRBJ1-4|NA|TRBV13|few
CASSWGDSFEKLFF
TGTGCCAGCAGTTGGGGTGACAGTTTTGAAAAACTGTTTTTT
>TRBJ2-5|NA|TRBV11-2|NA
CASRQLPGAQYF
TGTGCCAGCAGACAACTCCCGGGGGCCCAGTACTTC
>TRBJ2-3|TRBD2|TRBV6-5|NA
CASSYRRGSTDTQYF
TGTGCCAGCAGTTACCGGCGGGGGAGCACAGATACGCAGTATTTT
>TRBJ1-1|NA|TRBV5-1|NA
CASSSDTEAFF
TGCGCCAGCAGTTCTGACACTGAAGCTTTCTTT
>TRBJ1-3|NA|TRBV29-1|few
CSAEAGVGTGNTIYF
TGCAGCGCGGAAGCGGGCGTTGGCACTGGAAACACCATATATTTT
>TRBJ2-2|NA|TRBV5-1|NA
CASSFTGNGRTGELFF
TGCGCCAGCAGCTTCACAGGGAATGGAAGGACCGGGGAGCTGTTTTTT
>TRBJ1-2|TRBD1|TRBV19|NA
CASSIPGQGFYGYTF
TGTGCCAGTAGTATTCCGGGACAGGGGTTCTATGGCTACACCTTC
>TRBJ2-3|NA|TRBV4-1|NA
CASSQGFGSDTQYF
TGCGCCAGCAGCCAAGGTTTCGGAAGCGACACGCAGTATTTT
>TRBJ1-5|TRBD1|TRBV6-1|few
CASSWDRSNQPQHF
TGTGCCAGCAGTTGGGACAGGAGTAATCAGCCCCAGCATTTT
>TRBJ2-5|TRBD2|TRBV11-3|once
CASSFQGGVSQETQYF
TGTGCCAGCAGCTTCCAGGGAGGGGTCAGCCAAGAGACCCAGTACTTC
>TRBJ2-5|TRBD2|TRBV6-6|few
CASSGRGGVQTQYF
TGTGCCAGCAGTGGACGGGGGGGCGTACAGACCCAGTACTTC
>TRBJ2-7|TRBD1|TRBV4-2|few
CASSQASTGAYEQYF
TGTGCCAGCAGCCAAGCGTCTACAGGGGCCTACGAGCAGTACTTC
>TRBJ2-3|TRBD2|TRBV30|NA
CAWSFASGGATDTQYF
TGTGCCTGGAGTTTTGCTAGCGGGGGGGCGACAGATACGCAGTATTTT
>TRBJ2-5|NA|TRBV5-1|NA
CASSKDYTQETQYF
TGCGCCAGCAGTAAGGACTACACACAAGAGACCCAGTACTTC
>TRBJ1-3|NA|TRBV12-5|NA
CASALGGSGNTIYF
TGTGCTAGTGCTTTAGGGGGTTCTGGAAACACCATATATTTT
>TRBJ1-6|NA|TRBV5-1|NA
CASSLRSSYNSPLHF
TGCGCCAGCAGCTTGCGTAGCTCCTATAATTCACCCCTCCACTTT
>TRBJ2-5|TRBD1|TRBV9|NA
CASSPGQKGKQYF
TGTGCCAGCAGCCCGGGACAGAAGGGGAAGCAGTACTTC
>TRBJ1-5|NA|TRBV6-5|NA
CASSASGYSNQPQHF
TGTGCCAGCAGTGCGTCGGGATATAGCAATCAGCCCCAGCATTTT
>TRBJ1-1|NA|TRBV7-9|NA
CASSRRTTGFDEAFF
TGTGCCAGCAGCCGACGGACCACAGGGTTTGACGAAGCTTTCTTT
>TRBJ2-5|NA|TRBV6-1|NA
CASSGEETQYF
TGTGCCAGCAGTGGAGAAGAGACCCAGTACTTC
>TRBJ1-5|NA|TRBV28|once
CASSLGENQPQHF
TGTGCCAGCAGTTTAGGAGAAAATCAGCCCCAGCATTTT
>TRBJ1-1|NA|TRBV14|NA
CASSQDRDTEAFF
TGTGCCAGCAGCCAAGATCGGGACACTGAAGCTTTCTTT
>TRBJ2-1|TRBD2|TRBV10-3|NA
CAISTGTSSPNEQFF
TGTGCCATCAGTACCGGGACTAGTTCGCCTAATGAGCAGTTCTTC
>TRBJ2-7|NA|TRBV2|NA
CASRGAVSYEQYF
TGTGCCAGCAGGGGGGCTGTATCCTACGAGCAGTACTTC
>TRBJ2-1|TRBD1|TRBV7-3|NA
CASSPGTGTGANEQFF
TGTGCCAGCAGCCCTGGGACAGGGACGGGGGCCAATGAGCAGTTCTTC
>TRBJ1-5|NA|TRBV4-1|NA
CASSPPGGQPQHF
TGCGCCAGCAGCCCCCCAGGAGGACAGCCCCAGCATTTT
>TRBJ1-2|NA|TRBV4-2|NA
CASSQLTEDGYTF
TGTGCCAGCAGCCAATTGACAGAAGATGGCTACACCTTC
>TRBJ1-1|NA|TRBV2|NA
CASSGRSYTEAFF
TGTGCCAGCAGTGGTCGGTCCTACACTGAAGCTTTCTTT
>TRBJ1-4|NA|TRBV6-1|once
CASSDSLNEKLFF
TGTGCCAGCAGTGATAGCCTTAATGAAAAACTGTTTTTT
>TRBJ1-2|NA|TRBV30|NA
CAWSVAADYTF
TGTGCCTGGAGTGTGGCGGCAGATTACACCTTC
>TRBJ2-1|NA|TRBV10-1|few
CASRDRGGRVEQFF
TGCGCCAGCAGGGATAGGGGGGGCCGGGTTGAGCAGTTCTTC
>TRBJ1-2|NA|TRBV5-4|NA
CASRSVRHHGYTF
TGTGCCAGTCGATCGGTCAGACATCACGGCTACACCTTC
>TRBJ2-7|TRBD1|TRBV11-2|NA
CASSRTGVGYEQYF
TGTGCCAGCAGCCGGACAGGGGTGGGCTACGAGCAGTACTTC
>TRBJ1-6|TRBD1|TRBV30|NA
CAATGGPSNSPLHF
TGTGCCGCGACAGGGGGCCCATCTAATTCACCCCTCCACTTT
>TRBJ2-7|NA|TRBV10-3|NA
CAISDPEGGTPFEQYF
TGTGCCATCAGTGACCCGGAGGGCGGGACTCCCTTCGAGCAGTACTTC
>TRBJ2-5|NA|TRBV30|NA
CAWSVGPGSKEQYF
TGTGCCTGGAGTGTAGGCCCGGGTAGTAAAGAGCAGTACTTC
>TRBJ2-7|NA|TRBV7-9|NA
CASSPSLTGVVSYEQYF
TGTGCCAGCAGCCCTTCCCTTACGGGGGTGGTCTCCTACGAGCAGTACTTC
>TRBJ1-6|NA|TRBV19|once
CASSIELMVSPLHF
TGTGCCAGTAGTATCGAGTTAATGGTGTCACCCCTCCACTTT